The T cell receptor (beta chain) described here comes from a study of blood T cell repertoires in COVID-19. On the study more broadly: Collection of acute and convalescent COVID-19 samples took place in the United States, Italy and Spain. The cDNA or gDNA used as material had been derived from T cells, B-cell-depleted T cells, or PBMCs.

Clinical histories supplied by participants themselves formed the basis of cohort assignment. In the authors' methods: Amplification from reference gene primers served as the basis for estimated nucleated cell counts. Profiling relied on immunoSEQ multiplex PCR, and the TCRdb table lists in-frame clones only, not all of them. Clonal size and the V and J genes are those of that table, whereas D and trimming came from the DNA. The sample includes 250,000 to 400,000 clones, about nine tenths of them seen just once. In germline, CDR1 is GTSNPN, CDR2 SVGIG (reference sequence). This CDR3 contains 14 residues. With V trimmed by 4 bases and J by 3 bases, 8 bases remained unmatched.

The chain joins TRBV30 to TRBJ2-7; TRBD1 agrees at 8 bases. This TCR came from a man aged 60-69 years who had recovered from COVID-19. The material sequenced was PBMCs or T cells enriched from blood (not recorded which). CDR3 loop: CAWTPGTGDYEQYF. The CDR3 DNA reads TGTGCCTGGACCCCCGGGACAGGCGACTACGAGCAGTACTTC. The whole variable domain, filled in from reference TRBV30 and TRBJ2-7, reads SQTIHQWPATLVQPVGSPLSLECTVEGTSNPNLYWYRQAAGRGLQLLFYSVGIGQISSEVPQNLSASRPQDRQFILSSKKLLLSDSGFYLCAWTPGTGDYEQYFGPGTRLTVT.